These 17 T cell receptor beta chains were all obtained from the same sample, sequenced in a study of blood T cell repertoires in COVID-19. Clones were read by immunoSEQ multiplex PCR, and TCRdb kept only the in-frame ones, dropping some. The sample holds 130,000 or so clones, more than 75% seen once. The sequencing sample was made of peripheral blood. The receptors were gathered from a woman aged 45-60 years who had recovered from COVID-19.

The V and J genes are TRBV7-9 and TRBJ2-2, with D hard to call. This CDR3 contains 12 residues. CDR1 is SEHNR and CDR2 is FQNEAQ in the germline V gene (reference sequence). V shed 6 bases and J shed 5 bases, with 7 bases lying between them. CDR3 coding DNA: TGTGCCAGCAGTTATTTAACCGGGGAGCTGTTTTTT. Amino acid sequence: CASSYLTGELFF.

V is TRBV5-4 and J is TRBJ1-4; D is unclear. Germline V CDR1 and CDR2: SGHNT, YYREEE (reference sequence). This CDR3 is built from 12 residues. V shed 4 bases and J shed 7 bases, with 8 bases lying between them. CDR3 bases: TGTGCCAGCAGCCGGGAGGGTGAAAAACTGTTTTTT. Translation gives CASSREGEKLFF.

The chain employs TRBV7-2 and TRBJ2-3; tentative D call: TRBD2 (6 bases). The CDR3 contains 15 residues. V dropped 1 base and J dropped 1 base, with 9 bases sitting between them. Germline lookup yields CDR1 SGHTA and CDR2 FQGNSA. The CDR3 bases are TGTGCCAGCAGCTTAGGGGGAGGTCGCACAGATACGCAGTATTTT. This gives the protein CASSLGGGRTDTQYF.

CDR3 sequence reads: CASSGKGYRAYEQYF. The DNA for the CDR3 is TGTGCCAGCAGCGGAAAAGGGTACAGGGCTTACGAGCAGTACTTC. The chain joins TRBV21-1 to TRBJ2-7; whether TRBD1, the table's D call, matches the DNA was not checked. TRBV21-1 is recorded as a pseudogene. The length of the CDR3 is 15 residues.

This CDR3 is CASSLGLAGGTNEQFF. CDR3 DNA sequence: TGTGCCAGCAGCTTAGGTCTAGCGGGAGGGACTAATGAGCAGTTCTTC. The genes are TRBV7-6 and TRBJ2-1; TRBD2 aligns across 12 bases. Trimming at V came to 1 base and at J to 7 bases, leaving 5 bases not matched to a gene. Germline V gives CDR1 SGHVS, CDR2 FNYEAQ. The CDR3 extends over 16 amino acids.

This clone appeared once. V gene TRBV7-3 combines with J gene TRBJ2-1; TRBD2 matches at 12 bases. This CDR3 is 17 amino acids long. With 0 bases clipped from V and 7 bases from J, the junction kept 7 bases outside the gene matches. Germline loops: CDR1 SGHTA, CDR2 FQGTGA. The CDR3 DNA follows: TGTGCCAGCAGCTTAACATATCTAGCGGGAGGGGTAAATGAGCAGTTCTTC. It codes for CASSLTYLAGGVNEQFF.

The CDR3 DNA sequence: TGTGCCAGCACTAAAGGGGGCGGTGGGGCCAACGTCCTGACTTTC. Protein: CASTKGGGGANVLTF. The chain couples TRBV28 to TRBJ2-6; 7 nucleotides match TRBD1. CDR1 and CDR2 from the germline V gene are MDHEN and SYDVKM. The CDR3 consists of 15 residues. V was pared by 7 bases and J by 3 bases, with 6 bases of the junction left unmatched.

The chain joins TRBV5-1 to TRBJ1-4; 7 bases align to TRBD1. V shed 2 bases, J shed 8 bases, and the junction held 9 bases outside the gene matches. This CDR3 has 15 residues. Germline CDR1 SGHRS, CDR2 YFSETQ. CDR3 sequence (DNA): TGCGCCAGCAGCTTCGGAGGGACAGTTGGGGAAAAACTGTTTTTT. Encoded protein: CASSFGGTVGEKLFF.

The CDR3 sequence is CASSQQGSYGYTF. In nucleotides, the CDR3 is TGTGCCAGCAGCCAACAGGGGTCCTATGGCTACACCTTC. The chain is built from TRBV3-1 (or the pseudogene TRBV3-2) and TRBJ1-2; perhaps TRBD1 as D (6 bases). In germline, CDR1 is LGHDT, CDR2 YNNKEL (reference sequence). CDR3 length: 13 residues. With 2 bases removed from V and 4 bases from J, the gap between germline ends came to 8 bases.

The rearrangement links TRBV20-1 to TRBJ1-1, with 7 nucleotides matching TRBD1. Germline assignment: CDR1 DFQATT and CDR2 SNEGSKA (reference sequence). The CDR3 extends over 12 amino acids. Trimming took 3 bases from V and 11 from J; bases not matched to a gene: 9. The CDR3 loop reads CSASEGGDSAFF. The CDR3 DNA follows: TGCAGTGCTAGTGAAGGGGGCGACAGTGCTTTCTTT.

This chain connects TRBV7-3 to TRBJ2-3; no clear D gene. The CDR3 is 13 amino acids. Germline CDR1 reads SGHTA; CDR2 reads FQGTGA. V lost 8 bases and J 4 bases, leaving 13 bases between the germline ends. CDR3 loop: CASGAQFSDTQYF. Written as DNA, the CDR3 is TGTGCCAGCGGAGCCCAGTTCTCAGATACGCAGTATTTT.

The chain links TRBV25-1 to TRBJ2-5, with D possibly being TRBD1 (5 bases). The germline V gene has CDR1 MGHDK and CDR2 SYGVNS. There are 13 residues in the CDR3. The germline V and J ends were trimmed by 8 bases and 1 base, with 11 bases remaining between them. CDR3 bases: TGTGCCAGCCTACCGACAGCCCAAGAGACCCAGTACTTC. This encodes CASLPTAQETQYF.

This sequence joins TRBV5-1 and TRBJ2-3; D is possibly TRBD1 (7 bases). This CDR3 contains 17 residues. Trimming took 2 bases from V and 2 from J, leaving 18 bases between them. From germline, CDR1 is SGHRS and CDR2 YFSETQ. The CDR3 sequence is CASSLSRGRMDTDTQYF. Here the CDR3 DNA reads TGCGCCAGCAGCTTATCCAGGGGGAGGATGGACACAGATACGCAGTATTTT.

The V call is TRBV19, the J call TRBJ1-1; no clear D gene. The CDR3 is made up of 17 amino acids. Germline loops: CDR1 LNHDA, CDR2 SQIVND (reference sequence). V shed 3 bases and J shed 0 bases, with 17 bases lying between them. CDR3 bases: TGTGCCAGTAGTATTTTTTCTGGAGAGACCATGAACACTGAAGCTTTCTTT. It yields the protein CASSIFSGETMNTEAFF.

A few counts support this clone. V usage is TRBV12-3 or TRBV12-4 and J usage is TRBJ2-7, with 8 bases fitting TRBD2. Trimming removed 5 bases from V and 7 bases from J; junction bases left unmatched: 7. The CDR3 is made up of 13 amino acids. CDR3 in amino acids: CASSSGRRGEQYF. As DNA, the CDR3 is TGTGCCAGCAGTAGCGGGAGAAGGGGAGAGCAGTACTTC.

The J gene is TRBJ2-1, the V gene TRBV11-2, with D possibly being TRBD2 (5 bases). CDR3 size: 13 residues. Trimming pared 4 bases from V and 8 bases from J, leaving 12 bases between. The V gene's germline CDR1 is SGHAT and CDR2 FQNNGV. The CDR3: CASSSARADEQFF. CDR3 DNA: TGTGCCAGCAGCTCGGCCAGAGCGGATGAGCAGTTCTTC. The full variable domain, in which reference TRBV11-2 and TRBJ2-1 provide the parts outside the CDR3, is EAGVAQSPRYKIIEKRQSVAFWCNPISGHATLYWYQQILGQGPKLLIQFQNNGVVDDSQLPKDRFSAERLKGVDSTLKIQPAKLEDSAVYLCASSSARADEQFFGPGTRLTVL.

V gene TRBV15 combines with J gene TRBJ2-3; D is possibly TRBD2 (5 bases). CDR1 and CDR2 from the germline V gene are LNHNV and YYDKDF (reference sequence). V lost 1 base and J lost 3, with 14 bases in between. The CDR3 contains 16 residues. The CDR3 region has the DNA TGTGCCACCAGCAGAGGGACGTTAGGACTGACAGATACGCAGTATTTT. Protein: CATSRGTLGLTDTQYF.